This T cell receptor (beta chain) was found in a study of CD8 T cells in ankylosing spondylitis. In making TCR beta libraries, quantitative 5'-RACE with molecular barcodes was used. One entry per CDR3 protein, called by TCRdb with MiXCR from the 5' RACE reads. The profile shows some 340,000 distinct CDR3 sequences, over 12% of them singletons. Overall study findings and caveats: Disease-linked clones were reportedly significantly enriched in matched ankylosing spondylitis synovial fluid.

Points on this clonotype: What it binds is not known.

Sequenced: blood, either unsorted or a sorted T cell fraction (not recorded which). This clonotype was obtained from a male donor with ankylosing spondylitis or in good health (not recorded which).

The CDR3 region is CASSPGSGVHEQYF. The CDR3 DNA follows: TGTGCCAGCAGCCCCGGGTCAGGGGTCCACGAGCAGTACTTC. The chain carries TRBV11-2 and TRBJ2-7; perhaps TRBD1 as D (6 bases). From germline, CDR1 is SGHAT and CDR2 FQNNGV. The V gene lost 5 bases and the J gene lost 5 bases, with 16 bases spanning the gap. This CDR3 region has 14 residues. The full variable domain, completed using reference TRBV11-2 and TRBJ2-7, is EAGVAQSPRYKIIEKRQSVAFWCNPISGHATLYWYQQILGQGPKLLIQFQNNGVVDDSQLPKDRFSAERLKGVDSTLKIQPAKLEDSAVYLCASSPGSGVHEQYFGPGTRLTVT.